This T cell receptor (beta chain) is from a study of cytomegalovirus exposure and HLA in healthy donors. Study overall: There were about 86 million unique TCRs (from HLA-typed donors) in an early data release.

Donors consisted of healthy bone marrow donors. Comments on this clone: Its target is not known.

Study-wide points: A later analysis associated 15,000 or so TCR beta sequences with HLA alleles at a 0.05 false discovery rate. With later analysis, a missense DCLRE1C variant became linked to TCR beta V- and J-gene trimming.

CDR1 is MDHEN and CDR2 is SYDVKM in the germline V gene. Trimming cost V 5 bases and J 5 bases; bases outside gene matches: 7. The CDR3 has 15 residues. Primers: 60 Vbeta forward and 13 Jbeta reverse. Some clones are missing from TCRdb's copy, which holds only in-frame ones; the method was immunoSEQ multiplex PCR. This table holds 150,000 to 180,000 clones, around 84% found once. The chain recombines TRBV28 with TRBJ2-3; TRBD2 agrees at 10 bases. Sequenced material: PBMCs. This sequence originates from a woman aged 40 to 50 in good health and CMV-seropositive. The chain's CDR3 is CASSLLAGARDTQYF. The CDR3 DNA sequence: TGTGCCAGCAGTCTTCTAGCGGGAGCACGAGATACGCAGTATTTT.